This is a list of T cell receptor beta chains from one sample in a study of beta chain features in type 1 diabetes. Here immunoSEQ multiplex PCR was the method, and the copy in TCRdb shows in-frame clones only, minus some. In the table there are 900,000 or so clones, under 20% of which are singletons. The sample was naive CD4+ T cells from blood. The receptors originated from a woman between 18 and 29 years old in good health. The CDR3 runs from the conserved cysteine through the conserved F or W. Fields, in order: clone size, J gene, D gene, V gene, CDR3 DNA, CDR3 protein. D genes are given only for firm matches. Clone size is shown for a subset of rows, as once, few, many or a class of expanded clone.

few | TRBJ2-7 | TRBD1 | TRBV6-5 | TGTGCCAGCAGTGGACAGGGATACGAGCAGTACTTC | CASSGQGYEQYF
- | TRBJ2-1 | - | TRBV6-7 | TGTGCCAGACACAGGTCTTCCTACAATGAGCAGTTCTTC | CARHRSSYNEQFF
- | TRBJ1-1 | TRBD1 | TRBV18 | TGTGCCAGCCGACAGGGTCGGAACACTGAAGCTTTCTTT | CASRQGRNTEAFF
- | TRBJ1-1 | TRBD1 | TRBV28 | TGTGCCAGCAGTCTTTATTCGGGACAGGGGGCTACTGGGGCTTTCTTT | CASSLYSGQGATGAFF
- | TRBJ2-3 | - | TRBV7-9 | TGTGCCAGCAGCTTTCCGGCAACAGATACGCAGTATTTT | CASSFPATDTQYF
- | TRBJ1-5 | - | TRBV7-2 | TGTGCCAGCAGCTTAGAATATAGCAATCAGCCCCAGCATTTT | CASSLEYSNQPQHF
- | TRBJ1-2 | - | TRBV19 | TGTGCCAGTAGTGATGACGGGTCCTATGGCTACACCTTC | CASSDDGSYGYTF
many | TRBJ2-6 | TRBD1 | TRBV23-1 | TGCGCCAGCAGTCTATGGACAGGGACGATAACTGGGGCCAACGTCCTGACTTTC | CASSLWTGTITGANVLTF
- | TRBJ1-5 | - | TRBV6-6 | TGTGCCAGCAGAACCGGGTCCTCCTATCAGCCCCAGCATTTT | CASRTGSSYQPQHF
- | TRBJ2-3 | TRBD1 | TRBV28 | TGTGCCAGCCGGACAGGAGTCACAGATACGCAGTATTTT | CASRTGVTDTQYF
few | TRBJ2-7 | TRBD1 | TRBV6-6 | TGTGCAATCGGACAGGGAAGGTACGAGCAGTACTTC | CAIGQGRYEQYF
few | TRBJ1-1 | - | TRBV15 | TGTGCCACCAGCAGAGATCTAGCGAACACTGAAGCTTTCTTT | CATSRDLANTEAFF
once | TRBJ2-1 | - | TRBV4-1 | TGCGCCAGCAGCCAAGTATTAGGGGGGATAATCTTC | CASSQVLGGIIF
few | TRBJ1-1 | - | TRBV7-9 | TGTGCCAGCAGCTCCTTAGAGGCAAGTAGTTTAGGGTCTGAAGCTTTCTTT | CASSSLEASSLGSEAFF
- | TRBJ2-7 | - | TRBV7-9 | TGTGCCAGCAGCCCAATGGCTTTCGAGCAGTACTTC | CASSPMAFEQYF
few | TRBJ2-6 | TRBD1 | TRBV7-2 | TGTGCCAGCAGCGAACAGGGGGCGCGTGCTGGGGCCAACGTCCTGACTTTC | CASSEQGARAGANVLTF
- | TRBJ2-2 | - | TRBV10-1 | TGCGCCAGCGGACGTAACACCGGGGAGCTGTTTTTT | CASGRNTGELFF
few | TRBJ2-7 | - | TRBV5-4 | TGTGCCAGCAGCTTGGGGGGGACTCGAACCTCCTACGAGCAGTACTTC | CASSLGGTRTSYEQYF
- | TRBJ2-7 | TRBD2 | TRBV18 | TGTGCCAGCTCACCACGGAGCGGGGCCTACGAGCAGTACTTC | CASSPRSGAYEQYF
- | TRBJ2-5 | - | TRBV18 | TGTGCCAGCTCACCACTCGGGGATGAGACCCAGTACTTC | CASSPLGDETQYF
- | TRBJ2-4 | - | TRBV6-5 | TGTGCCAGCAGTTACATGTCGGCCAAAAACATTCAGTACTTC | CASSYMSAKNIQYF
- | TRBJ2-7 | - | TRBV10-1 | TGCGCCAGCAGTGAAGGGGTCTACCCCTACGAGCAGTACTTC | CASSEGVYPYEQYF
few | TRBJ2-3 | - | TRBV28 | TGTGCCAGCACCCCACTAGCCCGCATGGGGGTGCAGTATTTT | CASTPLARMGVQYF
- | TRBJ1-1 | - | TRBV7-3 | TGTGCCAGCAGCTTTAGGAAGGAGGGGACTGAAGCTTTCTTT | CASSFRKEGTEAFF
few | TRBJ2-3 | - | TRBV4-2 | TGTGCCAGCAGCCAAGTCTACAGGGCGACTAGCACAGATACGCAGTATTTT | CASSQVYRATSTDTQYF